A selection of T cell receptor beta chains follows, all from one sample in a study of blood T cell repertoires in COVID-19. The repertoire was sequenced with immunoSEQ multiplex PCR; TCRdb's copy has only in-frame clones and lacks some. The sample yields 90,000 to 150,000 clones, 80% to 90% seen once. The sequenced sample consisted of peripheral blood. Source of these receptors: a man in his 70s who had recovered from COVID-19. The CDR3 runs from the conserved cysteine through the conserved F or W. A D gene is named only where the DNA matches it firmly. Some rows have no size entry. The others give once, few or many, or a class for an expanded clone.

>TRBJ2-7|.|TRBV16|.|13
TGTGCCAGCAGCCAATCGAGACTCCGCGAGCAGTACTTC
CASSQSRLREQYF
>TRBJ1-4|.|TRBV20-1|.|13
TGCAGTGCTAGTGGCCTGGTGCGTGAAAAACTGTTTTTT
CSASGLVREKLFF
>TRBJ1-1|.|TRBV18|.|13
TGTGCCAGCTCACCTGACATTTACACTGAAGCTTTCTTT
CASSPDIYTEAFF
>TRBJ2-1|TRBD1|TRBV28|.|15
TGTGCCAGCAGTTTCCAGGACAGGGGTAACAATGAGCAGTTCTTC
CASSFQDRGNNEQFF
>TRBJ1-1|.|TRBV6-5|.|13
TGTGCCAGCCGCAGGGGTGTAGGGTTGACGGCTTTCTTT
CASRRGVGLTAFF
>TRBJ2-2|TRBD1|TRBV24-1|.|18
TGTGCCACCAGTGATTTTACGGGCAGGGGGCGTACTACCGGGGAGCTGTTTTTT
CATSDFTGRGRTTGELFF
>TRBJ1-4|TRBD1|TRBV29-1|.|14
TGCAGCGGGCGTGGGACAGGAGGGTTTGAAAAACTGTTTTTT
CSGRGTGGFEKLFF
>TRBJ2-7|TRBD1|TRBV13|few|13
TGTGCCAGCAGCTTCGGGACAGGGAACGAGCAGTACTTC
CASSFGTGNEQYF
>TRBJ1-3|.|TRBV28|.|15
TGTGCCAGCAGTTCCCCCTCGTTGGCCGGAAACACCATATATTTT
CASSSPSLAGNTIYF
>TRBJ2-1|.|TRBV4-1|.|16
TGCGCCAGCAGCCAGAGAGCTCAAGAATACTACAATGAGCAGTTCTTC
CASSQRAQEYYNEQFF
>TRBJ2-3|.|TRBV9|.|14
TGTGCCAGCAGCGTTTGGGACTTTTCAGATACGCAGTATTTT
CASSVWDFSDTQYF
>TRBJ1-1|.|TRBV7-9|.|14
TGTGCCAGCAGCTTAGAGAGGATGAACACTGAAGCTTTCTTT
CASSLERMNTEAFF
>TRBJ1-6|.|TRBV7-2|.|15
TGTGCCAGCGGGGGTTTGGGGGGTGGGAATTCACCCCTCCACTTT
CASGGLGGGNSPLHF
>TRBJ2-5|TRBD1|TRBV6-5|.|14
TGTGCCAGCAGGGTACCAGGGGGCCAAGAGACCCAGTACTTC
CASRVPGGQETQYF
>TRBJ2-7|TRBD2|TRBV9|.|11
TGTGCCAGCAGCCCGGGGACTAGCGGGCCCTTC
CASSPGTSGPF
>TRBJ2-3|.|TRBV7-9|once|15
TGTGCCAGCAGCCACCCTTCAGGGTTACAAGATACGCAGTATTTT
CASSHPSGLQDTQYF
>TRBJ1-1|.|TRBV7-3|.|13
TGTGCCAGCAGGGATACAGGGTTCACTGAAGCTTTCTTT
CASRDTGFTEAFF
>TRBJ1-1|.|TRBV28|.|12
TGTGCCAGCAGTGACTCGAACACTGAAGCTTTCTTT
CASSDSNTEAFF
>TRBJ1-6|TRBD1|TRBV2|once|13
TGTGCCAGCGGGGGACAGGGGAATTCACCCCTCCACTTT
CASGGQGNSPLHF
>TRBJ1-1|.|TRBV5-1|.|14
TGCGCCAGCAGCTCCACAGGGTTGAGGGCTGAAGCTTTCTTT
CASSSTGLRAEAFF
>TRBJ2-7|TRBD2|TRBV4-2|.|14
TGTGCCAGCAGCCCGATCCGGGAGGGGTACGAGCAGTACTTC
CASSPIREGYEQYF
>TRBJ2-1|TRBD2|TRBV27|.|17
TGTGCCAGCAGTTGGGTGATTAGCGGGAGCTCCTACAATGAGCAGTTCTTC
CASSWVISGSSYNEQFF
>TRBJ2-1|TRBD2|TRBV6-2/TRBV6-3|.|13
TGTGCCAGCAGTTTATCTAGCGGGGAGAAGCAGTTCTTC
CASSLSSGEKQFF
>TRBJ2-3|TRBD2|TRBV2|once|12
TGTGCCAGTGGACTAGATGCAGATACGCAGTATTTT
CASGLDADTQYF